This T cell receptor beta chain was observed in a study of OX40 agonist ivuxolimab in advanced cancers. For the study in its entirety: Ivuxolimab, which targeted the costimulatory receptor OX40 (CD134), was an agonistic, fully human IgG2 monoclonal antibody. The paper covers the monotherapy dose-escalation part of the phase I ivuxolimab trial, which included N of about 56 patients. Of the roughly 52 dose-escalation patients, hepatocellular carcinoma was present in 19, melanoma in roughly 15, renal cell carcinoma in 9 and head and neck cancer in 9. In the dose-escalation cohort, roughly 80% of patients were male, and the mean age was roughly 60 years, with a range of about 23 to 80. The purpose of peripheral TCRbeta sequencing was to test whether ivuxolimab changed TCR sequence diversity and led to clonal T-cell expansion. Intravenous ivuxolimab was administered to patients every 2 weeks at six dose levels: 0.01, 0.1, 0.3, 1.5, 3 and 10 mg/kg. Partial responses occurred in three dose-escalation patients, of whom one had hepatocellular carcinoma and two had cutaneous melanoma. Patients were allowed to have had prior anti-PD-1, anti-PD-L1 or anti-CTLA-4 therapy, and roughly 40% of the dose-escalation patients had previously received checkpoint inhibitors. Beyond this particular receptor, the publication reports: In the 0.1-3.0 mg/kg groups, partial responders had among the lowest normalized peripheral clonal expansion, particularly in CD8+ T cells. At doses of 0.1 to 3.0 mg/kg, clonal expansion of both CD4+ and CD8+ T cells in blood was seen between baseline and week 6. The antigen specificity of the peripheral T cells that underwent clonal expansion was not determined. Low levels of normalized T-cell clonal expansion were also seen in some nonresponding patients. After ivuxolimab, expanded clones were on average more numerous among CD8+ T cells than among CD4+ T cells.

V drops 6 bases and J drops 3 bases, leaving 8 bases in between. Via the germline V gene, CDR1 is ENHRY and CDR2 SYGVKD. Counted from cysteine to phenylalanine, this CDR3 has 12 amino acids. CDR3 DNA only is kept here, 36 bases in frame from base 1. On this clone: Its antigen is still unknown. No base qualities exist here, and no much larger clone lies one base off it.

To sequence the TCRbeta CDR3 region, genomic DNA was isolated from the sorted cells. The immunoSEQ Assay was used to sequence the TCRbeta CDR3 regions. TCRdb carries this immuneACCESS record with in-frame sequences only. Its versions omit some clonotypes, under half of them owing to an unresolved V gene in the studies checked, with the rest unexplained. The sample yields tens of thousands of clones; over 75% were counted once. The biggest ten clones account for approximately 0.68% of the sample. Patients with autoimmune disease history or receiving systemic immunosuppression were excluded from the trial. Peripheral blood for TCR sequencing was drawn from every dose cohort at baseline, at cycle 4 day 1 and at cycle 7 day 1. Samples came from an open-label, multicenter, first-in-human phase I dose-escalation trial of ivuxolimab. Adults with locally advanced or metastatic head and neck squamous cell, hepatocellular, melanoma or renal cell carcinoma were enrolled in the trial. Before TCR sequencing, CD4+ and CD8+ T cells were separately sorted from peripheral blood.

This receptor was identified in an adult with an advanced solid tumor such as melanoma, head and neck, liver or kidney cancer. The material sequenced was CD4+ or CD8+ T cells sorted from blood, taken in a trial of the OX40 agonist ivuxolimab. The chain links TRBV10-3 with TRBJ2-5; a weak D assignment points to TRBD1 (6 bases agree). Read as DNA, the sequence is TGTGCCATCAGGTCAGGGGAAGAGACCCAGTACTTC. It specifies CAIRSGEETQYF.